Shown below are 19 T cell receptor beta chains from a single sample sequenced in a study of cytomegalovirus exposure and HLA in healthy donors. The PCR had 60 Vbeta and 13 Jbeta primers. Clones were read by immunoSEQ multiplex PCR, and TCRdb kept only the in-frame ones, dropping some. The profile shows roughly 130,000 clones, 73% of them singletons. Material for sequencing was PBMCs. All receptors come from a woman in her thirties or forties in good health and CMV-seropositive.

The chain links TRBV7-9 to TRBJ1-1; weak D call: TRBD1 (5 bases). Germline values: CDR1 SEHNR, CDR2 FQNEAQ (reference sequence). The CDR3 has 14 amino acids. The V and J ends lost 5 bases and 1 base respectively, with 11 bases between them. CDR3 DNA sequence: TGTGCCAGCAGCCCCAGCAGGGAGAACACTGAAGCTTTCTTT. Translation gives CASSPSRENTEAFF. Supplemented by reference TRBV7-9 and TRBJ1-1, the full variable domain reads DTGVSQNPRHKITKRGQNVTFRCDPISEHNRLYWYRQTLGQGPEFLTYFQNEAQLEKSRLLSDRFSAERPKGSFSTLEIQRTEQGDSAMYLCASSPSRENTEAFFGQGTRLTVV.

The chain links TRBV7-9 to TRBJ1-1; D perhaps matches TRBD1 (6 bases). Germline V lookup: CDR1 SEHNR, CDR2 FQNEAQ (reference sequence). This CDR3 region has 13 residues. Trimming pared 2 bases from V and 3 bases from J, leaving 7 bases between. As DNA, the CDR3 is TGTGCCAGCAGCTTACAGGGGCACACTGAAGCTTTCTTT. It encodes CASSLQGHTEAFF.

The chain combines TRBV4-3 with TRBJ1-2, with TRBD1 matching over 9 bases. CDR1 and CDR2 (germline): LGHNA, YSLEER. The trim removed 1 base at V and 4 bases at J, leaving 7 bases unmatched. The CDR3 spans 16 residues. The chain's CDR3 is CASSQGDRATTYGYTF. CDR3 DNA sequence: TGCGCCAGCAGCCAAGGGGACAGGGCGACCACCTATGGCTACACCTTC.

The rearrangement uses TRBV13 and TRBJ1-3, with D perhaps matching TRBD1 (6 bases). Trimming took 2 bases from V and 2 from J, leaving 7 bases between them. The CDR3 is 14 amino acids. Germline V gene data show CDR1 as PRHDT and CDR2 as FYEKMQ (reference sequence). The DNA of the CDR3 is TGTGCCAGCAGCTTAAGGGGGACTGGAAACACCATATATTTT. Translated, it gives CASSLRGTGNTIYF.

This clone has a single count. The V call is TRBV7-3, the J call TRBJ2-3, with TRBD2 matching 8 bases. The CDR3 is made up of 17 amino acids. V shed 2 bases, J shed 7 bases, and the junction held 14 bases outside the gene matches. The germline CDR1 and CDR2 sequences are SGHTA and FQGTGA. CDR3 DNA sequence: TGTGCCAGCAGCTTAGGGGGGTCGGGAGGGCCCTCAAATACGCAGTATTTT. Translating gives CASSLGGSGGPSNTQYF.

There are a few counts of this clone. The chain has TRBV6-4 and TRBJ2-3; D is unresolved. V was shortened by 3 bases and J by 1 base, with 8 bases between the two germline ends. The CDR3 covers 14 residues. In germline, CDR1 is MRHNA, CDR2 SNTAGT. CDR3: CASSDSPGTDTQYF. In nucleotides, the CDR3 is TGTGCCAGCAGTGATTCTCCAGGCACAGATACGCAGTATTTT.

The genes are TRBV6-1 and TRBJ2-3, with a weak D call TRBD2 (5 bases). Germline V gene sequence: CDR1 MNHNS, CDR2 SASEGT. This CDR3 has 14 residues. Trimming pared 2 bases from V and 4 bases from J, leaving 10 bases between. In DNA form, the CDR3 reads TGTGCCAGCAGTGAAATCCTAGCCCCAGATACGCAGTATTTT. Translated, it gives CASSEILAPDTQYF.

The chain uses TRBV25-1 and TRBJ1-6, with D possibly matching TRBD1 (5 bases). Germline V gene lookup returns CDR1 MGHDK and CDR2 SYGVNS. V was pared by 5 bases and J by 10 bases, with 15 bases between. This CDR3 comprises 14 residues. CDR3 sequence (DNA): TGTGCCAGCAGTCCTGCGGCAGGGCGATCACCCCTCCACTTT. This sequence encodes CASSPAAGRSPLHF. Full variable domain (missing parts from reference TRBV25-1 and TRBJ1-6): EADIYQTPRYLVIGTGKKITLECSQTMGHDKMYWYQQDPGMELHLIHYSYGVNSTEKGDLSSESTVSRIRTEHFPLTLESARPSHTSQYLCASSPAAGRSPLHFGNGTRLTVT.

This clone was seen only a few times. The chain employs TRBV30 and TRBJ1-5, with TRBD1 identical over 8 bases. V shed 3 bases and J 2 bases; nucleotides not matched to a gene: 3. This CDR3 has 14 residues. Germline V gives CDR1 GTSNPN, CDR2 SVGIG (reference sequence). CDR3 protein: CAWSPGQGNQPQHF. The DNA of the CDR3 is TGTGCCTGGAGCCCGGGACAGGGCAATCAGCCCCAGCATTTT.

A remark on this clone: The sample contains more than one DNA sequence encoding this CDR3. The chain couples TRBV5-1 to TRBJ1-1; D gene ambiguous. CDR1 is SGHRS and CDR2 is YFSETQ in the germline V gene. The CDR3 is 13 residues long. The V gene lost 1 base and the J gene lost 0 bases, with 4 bases spanning the gap. CDR3 DNA sequence: TGCGCCAGCAGCTTGACGGTGAACACTGAAGCTTTCTTT. Amino acids: CASSLTVNTEAFF.

In this sample, this clone turned up a few times. The V call is TRBV4-1, the J call TRBJ2-7; D call uncertain. Germline V gene data show CDR1 as MGHRA and CDR2 as YSYEKL. This CDR3 is built from 13 residues. V shed 5 bases and J shed 4 bases, with 12 bases lying between them. CDR3 DNA sequence: TGCGCCAGCAGCTTGACAAGTACTTACGAGCAGTACTTC. Its translation is CASSLTSTYEQYF.

CDR3 amino acids: CASGDGYNYGYTF. The CDR3 DNA reads TGTGCCAGCGGAGACGGTTATAACTATGGCTACACCTTC. The chain uses TRBV2 and TRBJ1-2; D is undetermined. This CDR3 has 13 residues. Germline CDR1 is SNHLY and CDR2 is FYNNEI. Between the trimmed V and J ends, which lost 8 bases and 1 base, there was a span of 11 bases.

This clone has just a few counts. This rearrangement joins TRBV19 to TRBJ1-1; D unclear. Between the trimmed V and J ends, which lost 6 bases and 3 bases, there was a span of 11 bases. CDR1 is LNHDA, CDR2 SQIVND, per germline (reference sequence). The CDR3 sequence is 13 residues long. The CDR3 DNA sequence: TGTGCCAGTAGGGCCCCGAAACACACTGAAGCTTTCTTT. Amino acids: CASRAPKHTEAFF.

J is TRBJ1-6 and V is TRBV2; D may be TRBD1 (5 bases). Looked up from germline, CDR1 is SNHLY and CDR2 is FYNNEI. This CDR3 has 14 residues. Trimming removed 2 bases from V and 7 bases from J, with 9 bases in between. CDR3 residues: CASSETGRNSPLHF. DNA for the CDR3: TGTGCCAGCAGTGAAACAGGACGGAATTCACCCCTCCACTTT.

V gene TRBV2 combines with J gene TRBJ1-1; no firm D call. This CDR3 has 13 residues. Germline values: CDR1 SNHLY, CDR2 FYNNEI. V lost 6 bases and J 1 base, leaving 9 bases between the germline ends. The CDR3 nucleotides read TGTGCCAGCAGAATTTCAGGGAACACTGAAGCTTTCTTT. Its protein product is CASRISGNTEAFF.

The J gene is TRBJ2-2, the V gene TRBV5-8; 7 positions match TRBD2. J lost 4 bases, V lost 2 bases, and 5 bases had no gene match. Germline lookup yields CDR1 SGHTS and CDR2 YDEGEE. The CDR3 extends over 15 amino acids. The CDR3: CASSFIGRGTGELFF. In DNA, the CDR3 is TGTGCCAGCAGCTTTATAGGGAGGGGCACCGGGGAGCTGTTTTTT.

CDR3 bases: TGTGCCAGCAGCTTAGTTGGGACAGGAGGGTATTTT. It specifies CASSLVGTGGYF. This chain links TRBV7-9 with TRBJ2-3; 8 positions match TRBD1. The ends lost 1 base at V and 14 bases at J; junction bases unmatched: 5. The CDR3 runs 12 residues. Germline CDR1 reads SEHNR; CDR2 reads FQNEAQ (reference sequence).

The V and J genes are TRBV25-1 and TRBJ1-2; perhaps TRBD1 as D (6 bases). Germline CDR1 MGHDK, CDR2 SYGVNS. The CDR3 totals 12 residues. The V end lost 8 bases, the J end lost 4 bases, and 11 bases lay between the germline ends. The CDR3 DNA follows: TGTGCCAGCTCAGCAGGGGCCTATGGCTACACCTTC. Amino acid sequence: CASSAGAYGYTF.

This chain uses TRBV5-5 with TRBJ2-4; 8 bases map to TRBD1. The V segment lost 4 bases and the J segment 8 bases; nucleotides outside the gene matches: 17. CDR3 length: 17 residues. Looked up from germline, CDR1 is SGHKS and CDR2 is YYEKEE (reference sequence). CDR3 DNA sequence: TGTGCCAGCAGCCTACCTCCGATCGCAGGGGGCTCCGACATTCAGTACTTC. Translated, it gives CASSLPPIAGGSDIQYF.